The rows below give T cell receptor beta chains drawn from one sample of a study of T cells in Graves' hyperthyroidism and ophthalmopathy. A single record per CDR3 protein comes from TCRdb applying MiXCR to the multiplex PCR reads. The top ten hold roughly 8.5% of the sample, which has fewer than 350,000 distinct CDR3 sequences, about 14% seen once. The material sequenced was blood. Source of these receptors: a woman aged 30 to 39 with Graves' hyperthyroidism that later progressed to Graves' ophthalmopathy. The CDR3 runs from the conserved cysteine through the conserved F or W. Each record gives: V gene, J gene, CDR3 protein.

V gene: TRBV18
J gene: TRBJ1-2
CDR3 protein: CASSPGADNPGYTF

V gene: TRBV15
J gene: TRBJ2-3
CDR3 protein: CATSSQLAGMADTQYF

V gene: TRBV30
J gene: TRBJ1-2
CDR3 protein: CAWSAGDRHDGYTF

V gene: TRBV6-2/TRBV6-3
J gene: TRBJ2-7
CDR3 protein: CASSYSKTSNYYEQYF

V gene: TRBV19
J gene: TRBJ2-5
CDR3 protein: CASSNMMEETQYF

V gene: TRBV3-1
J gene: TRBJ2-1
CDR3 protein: CASSQAQGRILDEQFF

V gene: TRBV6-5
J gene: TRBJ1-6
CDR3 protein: CASSYGVAQANSPLHF

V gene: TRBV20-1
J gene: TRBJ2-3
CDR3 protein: CSARVPGLAGGIDTQYF

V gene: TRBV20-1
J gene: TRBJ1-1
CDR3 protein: CSASPGTEAFF

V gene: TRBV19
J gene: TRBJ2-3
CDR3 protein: CASSLAGTADTQYF

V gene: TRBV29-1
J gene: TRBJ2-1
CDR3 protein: CSVELWGTGSNEQFF

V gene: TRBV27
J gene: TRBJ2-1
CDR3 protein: CASSSDLSGYNEQFF

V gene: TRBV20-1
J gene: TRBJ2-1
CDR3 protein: CSAPSSGNYNEQFF

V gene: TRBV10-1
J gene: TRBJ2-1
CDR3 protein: CASSEAGGSEQFF

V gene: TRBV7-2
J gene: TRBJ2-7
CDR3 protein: CASSLGRQGDYEQYF

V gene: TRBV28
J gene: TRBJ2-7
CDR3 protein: CASSYRDYSYEQYF

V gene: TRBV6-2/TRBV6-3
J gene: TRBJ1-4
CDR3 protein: CAAGGADEKLFF

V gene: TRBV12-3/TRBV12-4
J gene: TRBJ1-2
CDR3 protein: CASGTGANYGYTF

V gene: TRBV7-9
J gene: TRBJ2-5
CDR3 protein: CASTAPGASMETQYF

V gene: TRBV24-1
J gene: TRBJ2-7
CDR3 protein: CATSDFRGKEQYF

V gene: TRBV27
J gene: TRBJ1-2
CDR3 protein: CASSATGNYGYTF

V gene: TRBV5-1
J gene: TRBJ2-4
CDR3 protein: CASSPGLAGASDIQYF

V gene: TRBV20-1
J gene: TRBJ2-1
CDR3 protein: CSARDNLAGVSEQFF

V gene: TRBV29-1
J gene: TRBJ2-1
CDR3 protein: CSVETASGYSYNEQFF

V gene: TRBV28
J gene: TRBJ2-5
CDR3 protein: CASSGSGTGGDETQYF

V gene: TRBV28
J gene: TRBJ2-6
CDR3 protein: CASSFLYPGSGAGANVLTF

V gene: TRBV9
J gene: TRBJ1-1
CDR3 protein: CASSVVSGTEAFF